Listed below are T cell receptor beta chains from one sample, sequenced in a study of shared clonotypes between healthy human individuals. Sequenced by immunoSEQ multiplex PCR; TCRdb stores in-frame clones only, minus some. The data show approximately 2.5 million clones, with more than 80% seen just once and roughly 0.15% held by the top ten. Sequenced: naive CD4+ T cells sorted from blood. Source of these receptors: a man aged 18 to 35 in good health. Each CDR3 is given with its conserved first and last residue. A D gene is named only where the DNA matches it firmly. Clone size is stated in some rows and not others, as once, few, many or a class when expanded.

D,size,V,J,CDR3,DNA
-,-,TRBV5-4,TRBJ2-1,CASSRAPGAYNEQFF,TGTGCCAGCAGCAGGGCACCAGGGGCCTACAATGAGCAGTTCTTC
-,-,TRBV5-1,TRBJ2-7,CASSLNQASYEQYF,TGCGCCAGCAGCTTAAACCAGGCTTCCTACGAGCAGTACTTC
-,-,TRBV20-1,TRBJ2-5,CSAGPRETQYF,TGCAGTGCTGGACCGCGAGAGACCCAGTACTTC
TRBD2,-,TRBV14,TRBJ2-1,CASSQGTSGRWYNEQFF,TGTGCCAGCAGCCAAGGGACTAGCGGGAGATGGTACAATGAGCAGTTCTTC
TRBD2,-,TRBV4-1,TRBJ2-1,CASSQALAGGDEQFF,TGCGCCAGCAGCCAAGCTCTAGCGGGGGGCGATGAGCAGTTCTTC
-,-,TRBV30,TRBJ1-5,CAWSVGLGNQPQHF,TGTGCCTGGAGTGTAGGTTTAGGGAATCAGCCCCAGCATTTT
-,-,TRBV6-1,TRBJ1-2,CASSDSRASYQYGYTF,TGTGCCAGCAGTGATTCGAGGGCCAGTTACCAATATGGCTACACCTTC
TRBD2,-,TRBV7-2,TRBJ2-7,CASSLGLAGVSGEQYF,TGTGCCAGCAGCTTAGGACTAGCGGGAGTCTCGGGCGAGCAGTACTTC
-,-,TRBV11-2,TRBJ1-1,CASSVNANTEAFF,TGTGCCAGCAGCGTTAACGCGAACACTGAAGCTTTCTTT
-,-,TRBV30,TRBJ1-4,CAWSALSSFEKLFF,TGTGCCTGGAGTGCTCTGTCGAGTTTTGAAAAACTGTTTTTT
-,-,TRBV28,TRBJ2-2,CAVQGQRTGELFF,TGTGCCGTCCAGGGACAAAGGACCGGGGAGCTGTTTTTT
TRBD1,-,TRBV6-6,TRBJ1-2,CASSYSGQGRENGYTF,TGTGCCAGCAGTTACTCGGGACAGGGGAGGGAGAATGGCTACACCTTC
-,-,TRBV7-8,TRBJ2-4,CASSPTLRGETKNIQYF,TGTGCCAGCAGCCCGACACTAAGGGGGGAAACCAAAAACATTCAGTACTTC
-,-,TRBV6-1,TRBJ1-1,CASSIKVNTEAFF,TGTGCCAGCTCGATTAAGGTGAACACTGAAGCTTTCTTT
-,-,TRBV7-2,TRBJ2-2,CASSLRPPGELFF,TGTGCCAGCAGCTTACGGCCACCCGGGGAGCTGTTTTTT
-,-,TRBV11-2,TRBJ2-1,CASSRGQSSYNEQFF,TGTGCCAGCAGTAGGGGCCAGAGCTCCTACAATGAGCAGTTCTTC
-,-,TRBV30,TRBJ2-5,CAWSGPAETQYF,TGTGCCTGGAGTGGGCCGGCGGAGACCCAGTACTTC
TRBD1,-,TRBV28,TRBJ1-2,CASTLMDRVNYGYTF,TGTGCCAGCACCTTAATGGACAGGGTTAACTATGGCTACACCTTC
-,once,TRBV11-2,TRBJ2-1,CASSLGGGRSYNEQFF,TGTGCCAGCAGCTTAGGTGGCGGACGCTCCTACAATGAGCAGTTCTTC
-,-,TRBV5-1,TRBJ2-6,CASSPSGTGANVLTF,TGCGCCAGCAGCCCGTCTGGAACTGGGGCCAACGTCCTGACTTTC
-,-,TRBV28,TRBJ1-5,CASSSRVFSNQPQHF,TGTGCCAGCAGCTCCCGGGTCTTTAGCAATCAGCCCCAGCATTTT
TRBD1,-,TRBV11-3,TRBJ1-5,CASSFQGQKTNQPQHF,TGTGCCAGCAGCTTCCAGGGACAGAAGACTAATCAGCCCCAGCATTTT
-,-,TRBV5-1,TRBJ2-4,CASSYSGGGFNIQYF,TGCGCCAGCAGCTACTCCGGTGGCGGATTCAACATTCAGTACTTC
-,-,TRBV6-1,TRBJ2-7,CASSDRAEAYEQYF,TGTGCCAGCAGTGATAGGGCGGAAGCCTACGAGCAGTACTTC
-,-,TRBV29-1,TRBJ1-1,CSVAGSQGTEAFF,TGCAGCGTTGCAGGGAGCCAGGGGACTGAAGCTTTCTTT
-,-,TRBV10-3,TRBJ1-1,CAISAPGGSPEAFF,TGTGCCATCAGCGCTCCGGGGGGGAGCCCTGAAGCTTTCTTT
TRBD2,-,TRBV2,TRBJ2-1,CASSRLGTSGGGEQFF,TGTGCCAGCAGTCGCTTGGGGACTAGCGGGGGAGGTGAGCAGTTCTTC
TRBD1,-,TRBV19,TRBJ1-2,CASKETGIWGYTF,TGTGCCAGTAAGGAGACAGGGATTTGGGGCTACACCTTC
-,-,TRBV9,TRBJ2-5,CASSVGPEQETQYF,TGTGCCAGCAGCGTAGGGCCAGAACAAGAGACCCAGTACTTC
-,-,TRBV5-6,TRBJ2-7,CASSFPLGNSYEQYF,TGTGCCAGCAGCTTCCCTCTAGGAAACTCCTACGAGCAGTACTTC
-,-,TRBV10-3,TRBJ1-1,CAIRRQVENTEAFF,TGTGCCATCAGGAGACAGGTTGAGAACACTGAAGCTTTCTTT
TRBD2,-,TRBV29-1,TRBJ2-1,CSVSGRAPNEQFF,TGCAGCGTTAGCGGGAGGGCCCCTAATGAGCAGTTCTTC
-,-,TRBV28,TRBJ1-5,CASSSGAGNQPQHF,TGTGCCAGCAGTAGTGGAGCAGGGAATCAGCCCCAGCATTTT
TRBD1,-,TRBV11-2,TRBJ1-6,CASSPGGQGINSPLHF,TGTGCCAGCAGCCCGGGGGGACAGGGGATTAATTCACCCCTCCACTTT
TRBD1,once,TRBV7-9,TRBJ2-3,CASSLIRTGVADTQYF,TGTGCCAGCAGCTTAATCCGGACAGGGGTGGCAGATACGCAGTATTTT
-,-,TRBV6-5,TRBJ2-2,CASRTVNTGELFF,TGTGCCAGCAGGACGGTGAACACCGGGGAGCTGTTTTTT
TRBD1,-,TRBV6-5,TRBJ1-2,CASSSTGTDYSGYTF,TGTGCCAGCAGTTCCACAGGGACAGACTATTCTGGCTACACCTTC
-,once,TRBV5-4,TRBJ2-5,CASSSDPQKETQYF,TGTGCCAGCAGCTCCGACCCGCAAAAAGAGACCCAGTACTTC
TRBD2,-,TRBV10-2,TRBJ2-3,CASRDGLVDTQYF,TGCGCCAGCAGGGACGGACTAGTAGATACGCAGTATTTT
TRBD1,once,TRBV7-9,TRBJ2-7,CASSLGQFYEQYF,TGTGCCAGCAGCCTGGGACAGTTCTACGAGCAGTACTTC
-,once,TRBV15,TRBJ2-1,CATSRDGASSDWQFF,TGTGCCACCAGCAGAGATGGGGCATCGTCAGATTGGCAGTTCTTC
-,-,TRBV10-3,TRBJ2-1,CAISEAGYNEQFF,TGTGCCATCAGTGAGGCAGGCTACAATGAGCAGTTCTTC
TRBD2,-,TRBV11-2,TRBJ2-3,CASSLAGGPSTDTQYF,TGTGCCAGCAGCTTAGCGGGAGGGCCGAGCACAGATACGCAGTATTTT
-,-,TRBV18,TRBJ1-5,CASSPDAGNNQPQHF,TGTGCCAGCTCACCAGACGCAGGGAACAATCAGCCCCAGCATTTT
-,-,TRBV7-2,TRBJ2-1,CASSLAENEQFF,TGTGCCAGCAGCTTAGCGGAGAATGAGCAGTTCTTC
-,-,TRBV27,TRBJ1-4,CASSRNPVGEKLFF,TGTGCCAGCAGCCGCAACCCCGTCGGGGAAAAACTGTTTTTT
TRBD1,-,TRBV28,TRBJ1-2,CASSLRDRDGYTF,TGTGCCAGCAGTTTACGGGACAGGGATGGCTACACCTTC
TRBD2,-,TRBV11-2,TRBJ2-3,CASSPFSSGRTDTQYF,TGTGCCAGCAGCCCATTCTCCAGCGGGAGAACAGATACGCAGTATTTT